One sample yielded the 27 T cell receptor beta chains listed below, sequenced in a study of prognosis after radiotherapy for stage I lung cancer. Genomic DNA was subjected to two-round multiplex PCR for amplification of TCR beta CDR3. Primers (each specific to one TRBV or TRBJ gene) were used in first-round PCR. One entry per CDR3 protein, called by TCRdb with MiXCR from the multiplex PCR reads. The sample records 15,000 or so distinct CDR3 sequences, roughly 45% being singletons. Material: PBMCs, obtained before or after stereotactic body radiation therapy (not recorded which). These receptors were obtained from a donor aged 50 or older with non-small cell lung cancer.

This clonotype is termed medium-sized (0.01 to 0.1%). The chain employs TRBV11-2 and TRBJ2-7, with TRBD1 matching 11 bases. The CDR3 is 15 amino acids. Germline CDR1 SGHAT, CDR2 FQNNGV. After removal of 3 bases from V and 3 bases from J, the junction contained 4 bases not matched to a gene. For the CDR3, the DNA is TGTGCCAGCAGCTTTAAAGGGACAGGGGGCTACGAGCAGTACTTC. Translation gives CASSFKGTGGYEQYF.

The table lists this clonotype with many counts. V is TRBV29-1 and J is TRBJ2-3; the match to TRBD2 covers 7 bases. The CDR3 is 12 amino acids. Trimming removed 4 bases from V and 4 bases from J; junction bases left unmatched: 2. Germline CDR1 SQVTM, CDR2 ANQGSEA. The CDR3 DNA follows: TGCAGCGTTGCTGCGGGAGCAGATACGCAGTATTTT. Its protein product is CSVAAGADTQYF.

By proportion, this clonotype is medium-sized. V usage is TRBV5-1 and J usage is TRBJ2-1, with 7 bases that match TRBD2. Trimming at V came to 9 bases and at J to 7 bases, leaving 13 bases not matched to a gene. The CDR3 runs 14 residues. Germline V gene data show CDR1 as SGHRS and CDR2 as YFSETQ. The CDR3 sequence: CATRGAGRENEQFF. CDR3 coding DNA: TGCGCCACCAGAGGGGCAGGGCGGGAGAATGAGCAGTTCTTC.

As to this clonotype: Since a far larger clone is one base different, this is likely a read error. V gene TRBV6-2 or TRBV6-3 combines with J gene TRBJ2-7, with D perhaps being TRBD1 or TRBD2 (7 bases each). The end of the DNA fits TRBJ2-5 better, so the J call may be wrong. Per the germline V gene, CDR1 is MNHEY and CDR2 is SVGEGT. The CDR3 length is 17 residues. The CDR3 DNA reads TGTGCCAGCATTTACTCACCAGGGGGGGGCTGGAAAGAGACCCAGTACTTC. Amino acid sequence: CASIYSPGGGWKETQYF.

This clonotype was detected a few times. The chain links TRBV6-2 or TRBV6-3 to TRBJ2-3, with 12 bases lining up with TRBD1. Germline V gene data show CDR1 as MNHEY and CDR2 as SVGEGT. V shed 11 bases and J 6 bases; nucleotides not matched to a gene: 12. This CDR3 has 15 amino acids. The CDR3 loop reads CACGPGQGAWDTQYF. The DNA of the CDR3 is TGTGCCTGCGGTCCGGGACAGGGGGCGTGGGATACGCAGTATTTT.

Regarding this clonotype: A far larger clone is just one base off, so this is likely a read error. V gene TRBV6-2 or TRBV6-3 combines with J gene TRBJ2-1; TRBD2 aligns across 9 bases. CDR1 and CDR2 from the germline V gene are MNHEY and SVGEGT. Germline trimming cut 7 bases from V and 5 bases from J; bases unmatched to any gene: 15. The CDR3 runs 17 residues. In DNA form, the CDR3 reads TGTGCCAGCACCCACGGGTTGCGGGGGGGTAGTAACAATGAGCAGTTCTTC. It codes for CASTHGLRGGSNNEQFF.

Points on this clonotype: A far larger clone is one nucleotide away, so this likely arose from a read error. CDR3 in amino acids: CASSESEFETQYF. The CDR3 DNA is TGTGCCAGCAGTGAAAGTGAGTTTGAGACCCAGTACTTC. The rearrangement joins TRBV6-2 or TRBV6-3 to TRBJ2-5; D call uncertain. The CDR3 totals 13 residues. Germline CDR1 MNHEY, CDR2 SVGEGT. V lost 5 bases and J 5 bases, leaving 12 bases between the germline ends.

A word on this clonotype: A much larger clone lies one base from this, so it may be a read error. CDR3 in DNA: TGTGCCAGCAGCTTGAGAGCTGTTTACTATGGCTACACCTTC. It codes for CASSLRAVYYGYTF. The chain recombines TRBV5-8 with TRBJ1-2; D not resolved. Per germline, CDR1 SGHTS and CDR2 YDEGEE. This CDR3 is 14 amino acids long. V was cut by 1 base and J by 3 bases, with 10 bases left in between.

The chain has TRBV6-1 and TRBJ1-6; D ambiguous. Germline CDR1 MNHNS, CDR2 SASEGT. V dropped 6 bases and J dropped 7 bases, with 10 bases sitting between them. This CDR3 region has 13 residues. CDR3 region: CASRVTCNSPLHF. Here the CDR3 DNA reads TGTGCCAGCAGAGTGACATGCAATTCACCCCTCCACTTT.

The sample holds many counts of this clonotype. CDR3 sequence: CASSQDRSGATYEQYF. Here the CDR3 DNA reads TGTGCCAGCAGCCAAGATCGGAGCGGAGCCACCTACGAGCAGTACTTC. J is TRBJ2-7 and V is TRBV4-2, with a tentative D call TRBD2 (5 bases). Trimming left V 0 bases short and J 2 bases short, with 14 bases between. CDR1 is LGHNA, CDR2 YNFKEQ, per germline. The CDR3 has 16 residues.

Many counts were recorded for this clonotype. The rearrangement uses TRBV20-1 and TRBJ2-7; D is perhaps TRBD2 (8 bases). Germline V gives CDR1 DFQATT, CDR2 SNEGSKA (reference sequence). This CDR3 is built from 16 residues. Trimming removed 4 bases from V and 4 bases from J, with 23 bases in between. Here the CDR3 reads CSANPGGSGMLYEQYF. In nucleotides, the CDR3 is TGCAGTGCTAACCCAGGGGGTAGCGGGATGTTATACGAGCAGTACTTC.

The sample holds one count of this clonotype. This chain links TRBV20-1 with TRBJ2-1; 10 bases match TRBD2. V shed 5 bases, J shed 5 bases, and the junction held 12 bases outside the gene matches. The CDR3 covers 16 residues. Germline V gene sequence: CDR1 DFQATT, CDR2 SNEGSKA (reference sequence). CDR3 residues: CSAARLAGVYNNEQFF. In DNA form, the CDR3 reads TGCAGTGCTGCCCGACTAGCGGGTGTTTACAACAATGAGCAGTTCTTC.

The gene calls are TRBV5-5 and TRBJ1-2; perhaps TRBD1 as D (5 bases). Trimming removed 9 bases from V and 8 bases from J, with 26 bases in between. The CDR3 contains 15 residues. Germline loops: CDR1 SGHKS, CDR2 YYEKEE (reference sequence). The CDR3 is CATSKAGNGGLGYTF. In DNA, the CDR3 is TGTGCCACTTCGAAGGCAGGGAACGGCGGATTAGGCTACACCTTC.

This clonotype was picked up many times. The chain links TRBV27 to TRBJ2-1; D is possibly TRBD1 or TRBD2 (5 bases each). V was cut by 6 bases and J by 10 bases, with 19 bases left in between. The CDR3 sequence is 14 residues long. Germline CDR1 is MNHEY and CDR2 is SMNVEV (reference sequence). CDR3 residues: CASSPGTLYKEQFF. The DNA for the CDR3 is TGTGCCAGCAGCCCCGGGACCCTATATAAAGAGCAGTTCTTC.

Points on this clonotype: One base away lies a much larger clone, so this may be a sequencing read error. The chain has TRBV28 and TRBJ1-1; the D gene is possibly TRBD1 (5 bases). The CDR3 is made up of 16 amino acids. V lost 4 bases to trimming and J lost 3 bases, with 18 bases between them. Germline loops: CDR1 MDHEN, CDR2 SYDVKM. CDR3 amino acids: CASSSVCRREDTEAFF. DNA of the CDR3: TGTGCCAGCAGTTCCGTGTGCCGCAGGGAGGACACTGAAGCTTTCTTT.

For this clonotype: With a far larger clone one base away, a read error is the likely cause. This chain links TRBV11-2 with TRBJ1-2; no definite D call. The CDR3 sequence is 13 residues long. The germline gives CDR1 SGHAT, CDR2 FQNNGV. V lost 1 base and J 0 bases, leaving 3 bases between the germline ends. The DNA of the CDR3 is TGTGCCAGCAGCTTAGGGCCTAACTATGGCTACACCTTC. Translating gives CASSLGPNYGYTF.

CDR3 sequence reads: CASSLARASSHEQYF. In nucleotides, the CDR3 is TGTGCCAGCAGTTTAGCCCGAGCATCCTCTCACGAGCAGTACTTC. The genes are TRBV27 and TRBJ2-7; D not certain. V was clipped by 2 bases and J by 5 bases, with 16 bases between them. The CDR3 consists of 15 residues. Germline V CDR1 and CDR2: MNHEY, SMNVEV (reference sequence).

Note on this clonotype: A much larger clone sits a single nucleotide away, making a read error possible. J is TRBJ1-1 and V is TRBV20-1; D unresolved. Trimming removed 0 bases at V and 7 bases at J, with 15 bases between. From germline, CDR1 is DFQATT and CDR2 SNEGSKA (reference sequence). The CDR3 runs to 14 residues. Here the CDR3 reads CSARDREALGEAFF. The CDR3 DNA is TGCAGTGCTAGAGATCGGGAGGCATTGGGTGAAGCTTTCTTT.

In this sample, this clonotype turned up a few times. The chain joins TRBV11-2 to TRBJ1-2; a weak D match, TRBD1 (6 bases). The germline V and J ends were trimmed by 3 bases and 4 bases, with 15 bases remaining between them. The CDR3 totals 15 residues. From germline, CDR1 is SGHAT and CDR2 FQNNGV. This CDR3 is CASSFGGGSSYGYTF. In nucleotides, the CDR3 is TGTGCCAGCAGCTTTGGGGGGGGCTCGAGCTATGGCTACACCTTC.

This clonotype has at least ten counts. The chain carries TRBV24-1 and TRBJ2-1; D remains unclear. CDR3 length: 13 residues. Trimming left V 4 bases short and J 6 bases short, with 9 bases between. Germline CDR1 is KGHDR and CDR2 is SFDVKD. The CDR3 is CATSEPYLNEQFF. The CDR3 coding sequence is TGTGCCACCAGTGAACCCTACCTCAATGAGCAGTTCTTC.

This clonotype has a handful of counts. A much larger clone differs by one base, so this may be a read error. The chain is built from TRBV3-1 and TRBJ2-7; D gene ambiguous. This CDR3 has 15 residues. V shed 6 bases and J shed 2 bases, with 17 bases lying between them. Germline V gene lookup returns CDR1 LGHDT and CDR2 YNNKEL (reference sequence). The CDR3 region is CASRGRYSTPYEQYF. The CDR3 DNA is TGTGCCAGCAGAGGCCGGTACTCAACCCCCTACGAGCAGTACTTC.

This clonotype rates as medium-sized (0.01 to 0.1%). This sequence joins TRBV19 and TRBJ1-6, with D maybe TRBD1 (6 bases). Germline V gene sequence: CDR1 LNHDA, CDR2 SQIVND (reference sequence). CDR3 length: 14 residues. Trimming left V 6 bases short and J 7 bases short, with 13 bases between. The DNA for the CDR3 is TGTGCCAGTAGAAGGGGGGCAGAGAATTCACCCCTCCACTTT. It specifies CASRRGAENSPLHF.

Notes on this clonotype: A read error likely explains this, since a far larger clone differs by one base. This chain connects TRBV6-9 to TRBJ1-5; D is uncertain. This CDR3 spans 14 amino acids. The ends were cut back, 3 bases at V and 6 bases at J, with 12 bases in the middle. Germline CDR1 and CDR2: MNHGY and SVAAGI. The CDR3 DNA is TGTGCCAGCAGTTACCAGTGGGGAATTCAGCCCCAGCATTTT. This encodes CASSYQWGIQPQHF.

The CDR3 protein is CAWNAKGTEQFF. The CDR3 DNA reads TGTGCCTGGAACGCAAAAGGGACTGAGCAGTTCTTC. V usage is TRBV30 and J usage is TRBJ2-1, with D perhaps TRBD1 or TRBD2 (5 bases each). CDR3 size: 12 residues. The V and J ends lost 4 bases and 9 bases respectively, with 13 bases between them. Per germline, CDR1 GTSNPN and CDR2 SVGIG (reference sequence).

In DNA, the CDR3 is TGTGCCAGCAGCCATCTAGCGGGGACCAATGAGCAGTTCTTC. Residues: CASSHLAGTNEQFF. The chain couples TRBV7-2 to TRBJ2-1; 9 nucleotides line up with TRBD2. This CDR3 comprises 14 residues. After removal of 5 bases from V and 6 bases from J, the junction contained 5 bases not matched to a gene. The germline V gene has CDR1 SGHTA and CDR2 FQGNSA.

In its sample, this clonotype was seen many times. This chain links TRBV7-3 with TRBJ2-3; D possibly uses TRBD1 or TRBD2 (6 bases each). Germline V lookup: CDR1 SGHTA, CDR2 FQGTGA. Trimming cost V 0 bases and J 6 bases, with 10 bases left between them. This CDR3 is 14 amino acids long. The CDR3 nucleotides are TGTGCCAGCAGCTTAACGGGGGGCGTGGATACGCAGTATTTT. It yields the protein CASSLTGGVDTQYF.

A note on this clonotype: A much larger clone is a single base away; this may be a read error. The genes are TRBV30 and TRBJ2-5, with D possibly matching TRBD1 (6 bases). Trimming removed 5 bases at V and 5 bases at J, with 12 bases between. CDR3 length equals 12 residues. Germline V gene sequence: CDR1 GTSNPN, CDR2 SVGIG (reference sequence). The chain's CDR3 is CAWDRRVETQYF. The CDR3 coding sequence is TGTGCCTGGGACAGGCGGGTTGAGACCCAGTACTTC.